This T cell receptor beta chain was sequenced in a study of vaccination and CD4 T cells after COVID-19. Each CDR3 protein is one row after TCRdb ran MiXCR on the PCR reads. The table records roughly 19,000 distinct CDR3 sequences, just over 60% of them present only once. Germline CDR1 LNHDA, CDR2 SQIVND (reference sequence). V gave up 5 bases and J gave up 1 base; unmatched junction bases: 4. The CDR3 runs to 15 residues. This clonotype has more than one count but fewer than ten. The clonotype originates from a human donor who had recovered from COVID-19. This specimen was CD4+ T cells from blood, taken after SARS-CoV-2 vaccination. The chain links TRBV19 to TRBJ2-5; 10 bases map to TRBD1. DNA for the CDR3: TGTGCCAGTAGTGACAGGGGGCGATTCCAAGAGACCCAGTACTTC. The encoded protein is CASSDRGRFQETQYF.